These T cell receptor beta chains were read from a single sample in a study of early T cells in non-severe SARS-CoV-2 infection. TCRdb ran MiXCR on the 5' RACE reads and lists one entry per CDR3 protein. This sample yields 97,000 or so distinct CDR3 sequences, of which around 13% are seen a single time; 6% to 7% belongs to the top ten. Sequenced: whole blood. The receptors come from an adult who was a healthcare worker with PCR-confirmed SARS-CoV-2 infection or an uninfected control (not recorded which). Each CDR3 is given with its conserved first and last residue. D genes are given only for firm matches.

d_gene: -; len: 14; v_gene: TRBV5-1; CDR3aa: CASSPGDRATEAFF
d_gene: -; len: 13; v_gene: TRBV20-1; CDR3aa: CSAQGSTYNEQFF
d_gene: TRBD2; len: 15; v_gene: TRBV5-6; CDR3aa: CASSAGLAGGYEQYF
d_gene: TRBD2; len: 15; v_gene: TRBV5-6; CDR3aa: CASSLWQRESPEQFF
d_gene: -; len: 14; v_gene: TRBV20-1; CDR3aa: CSARVGGQVSPLHF
d_gene: TRBD2; len: 16; v_gene: TRBV11-2; CDR3aa: CASSLGLAGYTYEQYF
d_gene: TRBD1; len: 15; v_gene: TRBV20-1; CDR3aa: CSARGRLGTAYEQYF
d_gene: -; len: 12; v_gene: TRBV14; CDR3aa: CASSQEVGEQFF
d_gene: -; len: 14; v_gene: TRBV6-2/TRBV6-3; CDR3aa: CASSYRTVNQPQHF
d_gene: TRBD2; len: 15; v_gene: TRBV12-3/TRBV12-4; CDR3aa: CASSLNLAGEYEQYF
d_gene: TRBD1; len: 17; v_gene: TRBV3-1; CDR3aa: CASSQALASGGFYGYTF
d_gene: TRBD1; len: 13; v_gene: TRBV19; CDR3aa: CASSTTGVYGYTF
d_gene: -; len: 14; v_gene: TRBV11-2; CDR3aa: CASSPAKGWDEQFF
d_gene: -; len: 15; v_gene: TRBV5-1; CDR3aa: CASSLDAVVGEKLFF
d_gene: -; len: 13; v_gene: TRBV15; CDR3aa: CATSRGFSYEQYF
d_gene: TRBD2; len: 19; v_gene: TRBV28; CDR3aa: CASNPAFVGTSLTYNEQFF
d_gene: TRBD1; len: 17; v_gene: TRBV11-2; CDR3aa: CASSYDRDRGVAGELFF
d_gene: TRBD1; len: 15; v_gene: TRBV7-3; CDR3aa: CASSLYDRGMNEQFF
d_gene: -; len: 16; v_gene: TRBV24-1; CDR3aa: CATSDAGTRSYNEQFF
d_gene: -; len: 12; v_gene: TRBV10-1; CDR3aa: CASPDGVNEQFF
d_gene: TRBD1; len: 12; v_gene: TRBV6-2/TRBV6-3; CDR3aa: CASRQQTGGLYF
d_gene: TRBD1; len: 12; v_gene: TRBV20-1; CDR3aa: CSAEGTASEAFF
d_gene: -; len: 12; v_gene: TRBV2; CDR3aa: CASRGEVETQYF
d_gene: -; len: 15; v_gene: TRBV18; CDR3aa: CASSETPSSYNEQFF
d_gene: -; len: 17; v_gene: TRBV5-4; CDR3aa: CASSLVPGDVHSYEQYF
d_gene: -; len: 15; v_gene: TRBV12-3/TRBV12-4; CDR3aa: CASSVSQGINEKLFF
d_gene: -; len: 17; v_gene: TRBV7-2; CDR3aa: CASSLEWASGRYNEQFF
d_gene: TRBD2; len: 14; v_gene: TRBV10-2; CDR3aa: CASRLAGAWETQYF
d_gene: -; len: 13; v_gene: TRBV24-1; CDR3aa: CATSDDSNYGYTF
d_gene: -; len: 13; v_gene: TRBV5-4; CDR3aa: CASSQLGTDTQYF
d_gene: TRBD2; len: 16; v_gene: TRBV6-5; CDR3aa: CASSPTRTSGYNEQFF
d_gene: TRBD2; len: 14; v_gene: TRBV7-2; CDR3aa: CASSPRLAQDTQYF
d_gene: TRBD1; len: 13; v_gene: TRBV28; CDR3aa: CASTQGQRYGYTF
d_gene: -; len: 14; v_gene: TRBV5-5; CDR3aa: CASSGGTITDTQYF
d_gene: -; len: 16; v_gene: TRBV27; CDR3aa: CASRRGHLSATDTQYF
d_gene: -; len: 14; v_gene: TRBV11-2; CDR3aa: CASSPGTLIGEQFF
d_gene: -; len: 15; v_gene: TRBV4-3; CDR3aa: CASSSQRVSSYEQYF
d_gene: -; len: 13; v_gene: TRBV7-9; CDR3aa: CASSLDSYGEAFF
d_gene: TRBD2; len: 16; v_gene: TRBV5-1; CDR3aa: CASRLAGTSGNYEQFF
d_gene: TRBD2; len: 16; v_gene: TRBV20-1; CDR3aa: CSALARLAGLYNEQFF